This passage covers 22 T cell receptor beta chains from one sample sequenced in a study of graft-versus-host responses after intestinal transplantation. TCRdb keeps only in-frame clones here, not all; method: immunoSEQ multiplex PCR. The sample lists roughly 90,000 clones, less than 95% occurring once. These receptors lack a known antigen. Sequencing used unstimulated CD4+ T cells sorted from spleen or lymph node cells, obtained before transplant. The receptors were gathered from a human donor who was the organ donor for an intestinal transplant.

This sequence joins TRBV18 and TRBJ1-5, with D hard to call. Trimming removed 2 bases from V and 3 bases from J, with 8 bases in between. The CDR3 has 14 amino acids. The V gene's germline CDR1 is KGHSH and CDR2 LQKENI. This CDR3 is CASSPREFNQPQHF. In DNA form, the CDR3 reads TGTGCCAGCTCACCAAGGGAGTTCAATCAGCCCCAGCATTTT.

The rearrangement uses TRBV29-1 and TRBJ1-3; D gene ambiguous. The CDR3 loop spans 14 amino acids. Trimming shortened V by 4 bases and J by 4 bases, and 14 bases separated the two germline ends. The V gene's germline CDR1 is SQVTM and CDR2 ANQGSEA. CDR3 DNA: TGCAGCGTTGGAGAGGAGAGACCAGGAAACACCATATATTTT. Protein sequence: CSVGEERPGNTIYF.

The J gene is TRBJ1-1, the V gene TRBV11-2; TRBD1 is a possible D gene (5 bases). CDR1 and CDR2 from the germline V gene are SGHAT and FQNNGV. Trimming shortened V by 5 bases and J by 1 base, and 8 bases separated the two germline ends. This CDR3 is built from 13 residues. CDR3 protein: CASSTTANTEAFF. As DNA, the CDR3 is TGTGCCAGCAGCACGACAGCGAACACTGAAGCTTTCTTT. Using reference TRBV11-2 and TRBJ1-1 for the parts outside the CDR3, the full variable domain is EAGVAQSPRYKIIEKRQSVAFWCNPISGHATLYWYQQILGQGPKLLIQFQNNGVVDDSQLPKDRFSAERLKGVDSTLKIQPAKLEDSAVYLCASSTTANTEAFFGQGTRLTVV.

The rearrangement uses TRBV5-6 and TRBJ2-1; 8 bases align to TRBD2. The germline V gene has CDR1 SGHDT and CDR2 YYEEEE. After removal of 4 bases from V and 4 bases from J, the junction contained 7 bases not matched to a gene. The CDR3 consists of 15 residues. CDR3 in DNA: TGTGCCAGCAGCCATCTCGGGACTAGGTACAATGAGCAGTTCTTC. This codes for CASSHLGTRYNEQFF.

The chain carries TRBV5-1 and TRBJ1-5; D remains unclear. The CDR3 runs 13 residues. The germline gives CDR1 SGHRS, CDR2 YFSETQ. Trimming took 2 bases from V and 6 from J, leaving 9 bases between them. CDR3 amino acids: CASSFGKGQPQHF. In DNA form, the CDR3 reads TGCGCCAGCAGCTTCGGGAAGGGTCAGCCCCAGCATTTT.

The chain recombines TRBV19 with TRBJ2-1; TRBD1 agrees at 7 bases. Germline CDR1 LNHDA, CDR2 SQIVND (reference sequence). Losses at the gene ends were 1 base for V and 5 bases for J; bases not matched to a gene: 5. The CDR3 is 15 amino acids. In nucleotides, the CDR3 is TGTGCCAGTAGTATAGGAGACAGGGATGACAATGAGCAGTTCTTC. Translation: CASSIGDRDDNEQFF.

This rearrangement joins TRBV25-1 to TRBJ1-1; no firm D call. The CDR3 consists of 13 residues. V gave up 7 bases and J gave up 0 bases, with 9 bases separating them. The germline V gene encodes CDR1 MGHDK and CDR2 SYGVNS. The CDR3 region has the DNA TGTGCCAGCATCGGTCGCCTGAACACTGAAGCTTTCTTT. It yields the protein CASIGRLNTEAFF.

This clone came up once. This chain links TRBV29-1 with TRBJ2-1, with D maybe TRBD2 (7 bases). This CDR3 is 18 amino acids long. The V and J ends lost 6 bases and 3 bases respectively, with 27 bases between them. The germline gives CDR1 SQVTM, CDR2 ANQGSEA. DNA of the CDR3: TGCAGCGTGGGAGGGAGACAGGACGCGTCTCGAGGCTACAATGAGCAGTTCTTC. This codes for CSVGGRQDASRGYNEQFF.

Worth noting for this clone: This CDR3 is also generated by other DNA sequences in the sample. The rearrangement joins TRBV19 to TRBJ1-5; the D gene is possibly TRBD1 (6 bases). Germline V gives CDR1 LNHDA, CDR2 SQIVND (reference sequence). The V end lost 3 bases, the J end lost 8 bases, and 17 bases lay between the germline ends. The CDR3 covers 15 residues. The CDR3 spells CASSMGQGGREPQHF. In nucleotides, the CDR3 is TGTGCCAGTAGTATGGGGCAAGGGGGAAGGGAGCCCCAGCATTTT. The complete variable domain, with remaining parts taken from reference TRBV19 and TRBJ1-5, reads DGGITQSPKYLFRKEGQNVTLSCEQNLNHDAMYWYRQDPGQGLRLIYYSQIVNDFQKGDIAEGYSVSREKKESFPLTVTSAQKNPTAFYLCASSMGQGGREPQHFGDGTRLSIL.

This chain joins TRBV7-8 and TRBJ2-1, with 11 bases that match TRBD2. The trim removed 5 bases at V and 4 bases at J, leaving 19 bases unmatched. CDR1 SGHVS and CDR2 FQNEAQ come from the germline V gene. CDR3 size: 20 residues. CDR3 protein: CASSKKTASGRRGVYNEQFF. The CDR3 DNA sequence: TGTGCCAGCAGCAAAAAGACGGCTAGCGGGAGGAGGGGGGTATACAATGAGCAGTTCTTC.

The V call is TRBV6-1, the J call TRBJ2-7; 8 bases are a match to TRBD2. Germline V gene sequence: CDR1 MNHNS, CDR2 SASEGT. CDR3 length equals 15 residues. Losses at the gene ends were 3 bases for V and 1 base for J; bases not matched to a gene: 5. This CDR3 is CASSDIRGGSYEQYF. CDR3 sequence (DNA): TGTGCCAGCAGTGACATTCGGGGGGGTTCCTACGAGCAGTACTTC.

V and J are TRBV29-1 and TRBJ1-3; D unresolved. Looked up from germline, CDR1 is SQVTM and CDR2 is ANQGSEA. The CDR3 is made up of 14 amino acids. Trimming removed 3 bases from V and 0 bases from J, with 9 bases in between. The CDR3: CSVDKENSGNTIYF. Here the CDR3 DNA reads TGCAGCGTTGATAAAGAGAACTCTGGAAACACCATATATTTT.

V gene TRBV28 combines with J gene TRBJ2-7; a possible D gene is TRBD2 (6 bases). Trimming removed 4 bases from V and 0 bases from J, with 13 bases in between. CDR3 length: 15 amino acids. From germline, CDR1 is MDHEN and CDR2 SYDVKM. This CDR3 is CASSSTGTGSYEQYF. DNA for the CDR3: TGTGCCAGCAGTTCTACCGGGACTGGCTCCTACGAGCAGTACTTC.

In this sample, this clone turned up a few times. This chain connects TRBV5-6 to TRBJ2-2; D may be TRBD2 (6 bases). V was trimmed by 7 bases and J by 6 bases, leaving 19 bases between them. Germline CDR1 is SGHDT and CDR2 is YYEEEE. This CDR3 spans 15 amino acids. The CDR3 loop reads CASGPGLGDAGELFF. The CDR3 DNA sequence: TGTGCCAGCGGACCGGGACTTGGTGACGCCGGGGAGCTGTTTTTT. Supplemented by reference TRBV5-6 and TRBJ2-2, the full variable domain reads DAGVTQSPTHLIKTRGQQVTLRCSPKSGHDTVSWYQQALGQGPQFIFQYYEEEERQRGNFPDRFSGHQFPNYSSELNVNALLLGDSALYLCASGPGLGDAGELFFGEGSRLTVL.

The rearrangement joins TRBV30 to TRBJ1-5; D is unclear. This CDR3 region has 14 residues. V dropped 1 base and J dropped 7 bases, with 14 bases sitting between them. The germline V gene encodes CDR1 GTSNPN and CDR2 SVGIG (reference sequence). CDR3 sequence (DNA): TGTGCCTGGAGTGCCCCTCGGGGTAGGCAGCCCCAGCATTTT. It translates to CAWSAPRGRQPQHF. Using reference TRBV30 and TRBJ1-5 for the parts outside the CDR3, the full variable domain is SQTIHQWPATLVQPVGSPLSLECTVEGTSNPNLYWYRQAAGRGLQLLFYSVGIGQISSEVPQNLSASRPQDRQFILSSKKLLLSDSGFYLCAWSAPRGRQPQHFGDGTRLSIL.

The chain recombines TRBV7-2 with TRBJ2-3; 13 nucleotides match TRBD2. The junction had 13 bases not matched to a gene; V was cut back by 3 bases and J by 10 bases. This CDR3 is 17 amino acids long. Germline values: CDR1 SGHTA, CDR2 FQGNSA. This CDR3 reads CASSLGLAGTALWAQYF. The CDR3, as DNA: TGTGCCAGCAGCTTGGGACTAGCGGGGACGGCGTTGTGGGCGCAGTATTTT.

The gene calls are TRBV5-4 and TRBJ2-1, with 14 bases identical to TRBD2. Germline loops: CDR1 SGHNT, CDR2 YYREEE (reference sequence). The V segment lost 3 bases and the J segment 6 bases; nucleotides outside the gene matches: 2. The CDR3 extends over 15 amino acids. In nucleotides, the CDR3 is TGTGCCAGCAGCTACGGACTAGCGGGGGGCAATGAGCAGTTCTTC. Amino acids: CASSYGLAGGNEQFF.

V and J are TRBV6-5 and TRBJ1-1, with 8 nucleotides matching TRBD1. Germline lookup yields CDR1 MNHEY and CDR2 SVGAGI. With 6 bases clipped from V and 5 bases from J, the junction kept 8 bases outside the gene matches. The CDR3 covers 14 residues. This CDR3 is CASRAGGGRTEAFF. The CDR3 nucleotides read TGTGCCAGCAGAGCAGGGGGCGGGCGAACTGAAGCTTTCTTT.

This chain uses TRBV5-1 with TRBJ2-3, with 8 positions matching TRBD2. The V segment lost 4 bases and the J segment 1 base; nucleotides outside the gene matches: 8. The CDR3 has 16 amino acids. Germline V lookup: CDR1 SGHRS, CDR2 YFSETQ. CDR3 sequence reads: CASSPPISGGTDTQYF. The CDR3 region has the DNA TGCGCCAGCAGCCCCCCAATTAGCGGGGGCACAGATACGCAGTATTTT.

V usage is TRBV7-3 and J usage is TRBJ2-4; the match to TRBD2 covers 7 bases. J lost 7 bases, V lost 5 bases, and 11 bases had no gene match. CDR3 size: 15 residues. Germline V CDR1 and CDR2: SGHTA, FQGTGA. CDR3 nucleotides: TGTGCCAGCAGCAACAGCGGGACCGAGGGGAACATTCAGTACTTC. This gives the protein CASSNSGTEGNIQYF.

The chain joins TRBV11-3 to TRBJ2-5; TRBD2 agrees at 8 bases. This CDR3 contains 15 residues. The germline V gene has CDR1 SGHNT and CDR2 YENEEA. Trimming cost V 3 bases and J 5 bases; bases outside gene matches: 8. As DNA, the CDR3 is TGTGCCAGCAGCTTCCGGGGGGGCGCGTGGGAGACCCAGTACTTC. This encodes CASSFRGGAWETQYF.

The V gene is TRBV6-5, the J gene TRBJ2-1; 9 bases match TRBD1. With V trimmed by 4 bases and J by 3 bases, 1 base remained unmatched. The germline gives CDR1 MNHEY, CDR2 SVGAGI. The CDR3 sequence is 14 residues long. Here the CDR3 reads CASSSTGGYNEQFF. The DNA for the CDR3 is TGTGCCAGCAGTTCGACAGGGGGCTACAATGAGCAGTTCTTC.